These 9 T cell receptor beta chains came from one sample sequenced in a study of T cell repertoires in cytomegalovirus infection. TCRdb fed the reads into MiXCR, producing one record per CDR3 protein. This table has nearly 650,000 distinct CDR3 sequences, around 24% appearing once. The sample taken for sequencing was CD8+ T cells from PBMCs. These receptors all stem from a human donor in good health (CMV status not recorded). Some clones in this sample may be carry-over from other donors' samples.

This clonotype was seen at least ten times. The chain is built from TRBV28 and TRBJ2-7, with D tentatively TRBD2 (6 bases). The V end was cut by 3 bases, the J end by 0 bases, with 12 bases between. The CDR3 extends over 15 amino acids. The germline V gene encodes CDR1 MDHEN and CDR2 SYDVKM. In DNA, the CDR3 is TGTGCCAGCAGTTTGTGCGGGGTGTTCTCCTACGAGCAGTACGTC. It codes for CASSLCGVFSYEQYV.

CDR3 bases: TGCAGTGCTAGAGTGGGGACAGGGTGGGTCGCTGAAGCTTTCTTT. Protein product: CSARVGTGWVAEAFF. The rearrangement links TRBV20-1 to TRBJ1-1; 9 positions match TRBD1. The CDR3 spans 15 residues. The V gene end was trimmed by 1 base and the J gene end by 6 bases; junction bases not matched to a gene: 9. CDR1 is DFQATT and CDR2 is SNEGSKA in the germline V gene (reference sequence).

This rearrangement joins TRBV6-6 to TRBJ1-1, with a weak D call TRBD1 (5 bases). Looked up from germline, CDR1 is MNHNY and CDR2 is SVGAGI (reference sequence). The CDR3 consists of 12 residues. V was pared by 2 bases and J by 8 bases, with 9 bases between. CDR3 coding DNA: TGTGCCAGCAGTTACGATCGACAGGAAGCTTTCTTT. It encodes CASSYDRQEAFF.

This clonotype turned up a few times. V and J are TRBV15 and TRBJ2-1, with TRBD1 matching 9 bases. From germline, CDR1 is LNHNV and CDR2 YYDKDF (reference sequence). After removal of 1 base from V and 2 bases from J, the junction contained 3 bases not matched to a gene. The CDR3 extends over 16 amino acids. The CDR3 DNA reads as TGTGCCACCAGCAGAGGGGACAGGGAGCCCTACAATGAGCAGTTCTTC. Protein product: CATSRGDREPYNEQFF.

This clonotype was recorded many times. This chain joins TRBV7-3 and TRBJ1-1; D uncertain. The CDR3 consists of 13 residues. With 2 bases removed from V and 1 base from J, the gap between germline ends came to 5 bases. In germline, CDR1 is SGHTA, CDR2 FQGTGA. The chain's CDR3 is CASSLLANTEAFF. DNA for the CDR3: TGTGCCAGCAGCTTATTGGCGAACACTGAAGCTTTCTTT.

Comments on this clonotype: Since the CDR3 does not end with the conserved phenylalanine or tryptophan, this likely comes from a read error. The DNA is left out, because the CDR3 cannot be placed on it with certainty; the CDR3 is given as TCRdb lists it. The V gene is TRBV5-6, the J gene TRBJ1-1; TRBD1, the table's D call, lacks a check against the DNA. Germline loops: CDR1 SGHDT, CDR2 YYEEEE. From its first to its last residue, the CDR3 has 8 amino acids. The CDR3: CASRGTGP.

About this clonotype itself: The junction differs from germline at one of its ends, possibly a read error. The rearrangement joins TRBV7-9 to TRBJ2-7; D gene ambiguous. The CDR3 sequence is 14 residues long. The V gene's germline CDR1 is SEHNR and CDR2 FQNEAQ (reference sequence). The CDR3 is CASSLEQDSHEQYF. The CDR3 DNA is TGTGCCAGCAGCTTAGAGCAAGACTCCCACGAGCAGTACTTC.

The chain couples TRBV20-1 to TRBJ2-7; perhaps TRBD1 as D (6 bases). The V and J ends lost 6 bases and 5 bases respectively, with 20 bases between them. The length of the CDR3 is 14 residues. Germline V lookup: CDR1 DFQATT, CDR2 SNEGSKA (reference sequence). CDR3 protein: CSARTIGTLHEQYV. Here the CDR3 DNA reads TGCAGTGCGAGAACCATTGGGACACTCCACGAGCAGTACGTC.

As to this clonotype: At one end, the junction sequence differs from germline, possibly due to a read error. The chain is built from TRBV14 and TRBJ1-1; D is ambiguous. The length of the CDR3 is 16 residues. Germline values: CDR1 SGHDN, CDR2 FVKESK. As DNA, the CDR3 is TGTGCCAGCTGCCAAGAGCCGGGATTCATGAACACTGAAGCTTTCTTT. Translation gives CASCQEPGFMNTEAFF.